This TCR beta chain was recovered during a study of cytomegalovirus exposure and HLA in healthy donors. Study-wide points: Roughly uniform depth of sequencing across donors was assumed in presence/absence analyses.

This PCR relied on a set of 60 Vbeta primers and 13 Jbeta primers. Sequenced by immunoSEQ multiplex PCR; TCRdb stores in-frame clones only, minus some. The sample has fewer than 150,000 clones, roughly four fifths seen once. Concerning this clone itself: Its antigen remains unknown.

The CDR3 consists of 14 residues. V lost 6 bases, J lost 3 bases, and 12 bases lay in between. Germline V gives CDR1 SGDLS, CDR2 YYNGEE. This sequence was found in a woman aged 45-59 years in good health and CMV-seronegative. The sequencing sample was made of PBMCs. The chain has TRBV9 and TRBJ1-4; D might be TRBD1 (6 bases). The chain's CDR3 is CASTRDTANEKLFF. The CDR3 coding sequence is TGTGCCAGCACACGGGACACAGCTAATGAAAAACTGTTTTTT.